These 26 T cell receptor beta chains share one sample of origin, sequenced in a study of cytomegalovirus exposure and HLA in healthy donors. A multiplex PCR was run with 60 Vbeta primers and 13 Jbeta primers. TCRdb keeps only in-frame clones here, not all; method: immunoSEQ multiplex PCR. This sample yields about 85,000 clones, of which over 70% are seen a single time; about 1.9% belongs to the top ten. The material sequenced was PBMCs. The receptors were sampled from a boy between 10 and 17 years old in good health and CMV-seronegative.

The rearrangement links TRBV7-9 to TRBJ1-1; D may be TRBD1 (6 bases). CDR3 length: 15 amino acids. V was trimmed by 5 bases and J by 4 bases, leaving 17 bases between them. Germline-derived CDR1 and CDR2 are SEHNR and FQNEAQ (reference sequence). CDR3 protein: CASSPASQGPTEAFF. CDR3 in DNA: TGTGCCAGCAGCCCCGCCTCCCAGGGGCCCACTGAAGCTTTCTTT.

The V gene is TRBV19, the J gene TRBJ2-7, with 7 bases matching TRBD2. Germline loops: CDR1 LNHDA, CDR2 SQIVND (reference sequence). The V segment lost 7 bases and the J segment 5 bases; nucleotides outside the gene matches: 8. CDR3 length: 13 residues. The CDR3 nucleotides are TGTGCCAGTACGATCGGGGGGTCCGACGAGCAGTACTTC. The encoded protein is CASTIGGSDEQYF. Full variable domain (rest looked up from reference TRBV19 and TRBJ2-7): DGGITQSPKYLFRKEGQNVTLSCEQNLNHDAMYWYRQDPGQGLRLIYYSQIVNDFQKGDIAEGYSVSREKKESFPLTVTSAQKNPTAFYLCASTIGGSDEQYFGPGTRLTVT.

This sequence joins TRBV7-9 and TRBJ2-6; 8 positions agree with TRBD2. V lost 8 bases to trimming and J lost 1 base; unmatched junction nucleotides: 4. Germline V CDR1 and CDR2: SEHNR, FQNEAQ (reference sequence). The CDR3 spans 15 residues. CDR3 in DNA: TGTGCCAGCGAAGCGGGAGAATCTGGGGCCAACGTCCTGACTTTC. Protein product: CASEAGESGANVLTF.

The chain links TRBV7-2 to TRBJ2-1; tentative D call: TRBD2 (6 bases). This CDR3 comprises 15 residues. Germline-derived CDR1 and CDR2 are SGHTA and FQGNSA. Trimming cost V 4 bases and J 6 bases, with 16 bases left between them. The CDR3 DNA follows: TGTGCCAGCAGCTCGCGGCTAGCGCCGGGCAATGAGCAGTTCTTC. Translated: CASSSRLAPGNEQFF.

This clone was detected only once. The chain couples TRBV7-9 to TRBJ2-7; TRBD2 matches 12 bases. The germline V gene encodes CDR1 SEHNR and CDR2 FQNEAQ (reference sequence). Unmatched junction bases numbered 12, after V lost 3 bases and J lost 3 bases. There are 18 residues in the CDR3. CDR3 nucleotide sequence: TGTGCCAGCAGCTTCCTGACTAGCGGGAGTCCGGGGGGCTACGAGCAGTACTTC. It encodes CASSFLTSGSPGGYEQYF.

To note about this clone: At one boundary the junction diverges from the germline segment, which might be a read error. The gene calls are TRBV7-7 and TRBJ2-5; 10 nucleotides line up with TRBD1. Germline-derived CDR1 and CDR2 are SSHAT and FNYEAQ (reference sequence). The CDR3 is 14 amino acids. The CDR3 bases are TGTGCTAGCAGCAAAGACAGGGGGCGTGAGACCCAGTACTTC. It specifies CASSKDRGRETQYF.

This chain links TRBV4-1 with TRBJ1-1; 7 positions match TRBD1. There are 12 residues in the CDR3. Germline lookup yields CDR1 MGHRA and CDR2 YSYEKL. V was pared by 4 bases and J by 11 bases, with 7 bases of the junction left unmatched. The CDR3 region has the DNA TGCGCCAGCAGCCCCAGACAGGGCTCGGCTTTCTTT. This gives the protein CASSPRQGSAFF.

This rearrangement joins TRBV29-1 to TRBJ1-1, with D perhaps matching TRBD1 (5 bases). Germline V CDR1 and CDR2: SQVTM, ANQGSEA. The CDR3 spans 12 residues. V was pared by 6 bases and J by 6 bases, with 14 bases between. The CDR3 DNA reads TGCAGCGTGGCCCCTCGGGGGTCTGAAGCTTTCTTT. Residues: CSVAPRGSEAFF.

The gene calls are TRBV6-5 and TRBJ1-1; TRBD1 is a possible D gene (6 bases). The CDR3 is made up of 15 amino acids. Germline CDR1 and CDR2: MNHEY and SVGAGI. Trimming took 11 bases from V and 1 from J, leaving 20 bases between them. In nucleotides, the CDR3 is TGTGCCGCCAATGCAGGGGCGGCATCGAACACTGAAGCTTTCTTT. It specifies CAANAGAASNTEAFF.

The chain joins TRBV27 to TRBJ2-7, with a weak D call TRBD2 (6 bases). This CDR3 has 11 amino acids. V gave up 10 bases and J gave up 6 bases, with 13 bases separating them. The V gene's germline CDR1 is MNHEY and CDR2 SMNVEV (reference sequence). The CDR3, as DNA: TGTGCCACCGTTCGGGGAGGCGAGCAGTACTTC. The encoded protein is CATVRGGEQYF.

The genes are TRBV5-1 and TRBJ2-7; TRBD1 is a possible D gene (6 bases). Germline assignment: CDR1 SGHRS and CDR2 YFSETQ. Trimming left V 0 bases short and J 5 bases short, with 18 bases between. The CDR3 is made up of 16 amino acids. The CDR3 bases are TGCGCCAGCAGCTTGGAGAGGTTCGGGCAGGGGAACGAGCAGTACTTC. It encodes CASSLERFGQGNEQYF.

The gene calls are TRBV19 and TRBJ2-5; D may be TRBD1 (6 bases). Germline loops: CDR1 LNHDA, CDR2 SQIVND (reference sequence). With 10 bases removed from V and 5 bases from J, the gap between germline ends came to 17 bases. CDR3 size: 13 residues. The CDR3 reads CATGSVRGETQYF. CDR3 nucleotide sequence: TGTGCCACCGGCTCCGTTAGGGGGGAGACCCAGTACTTC.

The chain employs TRBV14 and TRBJ2-1; 8 bases agree with TRBD2. With V trimmed by 8 bases and J by 2 bases, 11 bases remained unmatched. The CDR3 contains 16 residues. Germline assignment: CDR1 SGHDN and CDR2 FVKESK. CDR3 in DNA: TGTGCCAGCGCCCGGTCTTGGCGGGGGGCCTACAATGAGCAGTTCTTC. Residues: CASARSWRGAYNEQFF.

The CDR3 DNA sequence: TGTGCCTGGAGTGTAGCTAGCGGGAGTGGGTACGAGCAGTACTTC. This codes for CAWSVASGSGYEQYF. This chain links TRBV30 with TRBJ2-7; 10 bases line up with TRBD2. Looked up from germline, CDR1 is GTSNPN and CDR2 is SVGIG (reference sequence). This CDR3 spans 15 amino acids. V shed 0 bases, J shed 4 bases, and the junction held 6 bases outside the gene matches.

The chain joins TRBV20-1 to TRBJ2-7; D gene unclear. Between the trimmed V and J ends, which lost 5 bases and 1 base, there was a span of 6 bases. The CDR3 sequence is 11 residues long. Germline V CDR1 and CDR2: DFQATT, SNEGSKA (reference sequence). CDR3 protein: CSAHGSYEQYF. The CDR3 DNA follows: TGCAGTGCTCACGGTTCCTACGAGCAGTACTTC.

The V and J genes are TRBV5-4 and TRBJ2-1, with D maybe TRBD2 (6 bases). This CDR3 comprises 18 residues. V was pared by 0 bases and J by 7 bases, with 23 bases between. The germline V gene encodes CDR1 SGHNT and CDR2 YYREEE (reference sequence). DNA for the CDR3: TGTGCCAGCAGCTTGGGATCCCTTTTGGGGGAGGTCAAGAATGAGCAGTTCTTC. Encoded protein: CASSLGSLLGEVKNEQFF.

This clone was observed once. The rearrangement uses TRBV6-4 and TRBJ1-3; maybe TRBD1 (5 bases). The CDR3 is made up of 16 amino acids. The V gene's germline CDR1 is MRHNA and CDR2 SNTAGT. V was pared by 9 bases and J by 0 bases, with 18 bases between. CDR3 DNA: TGTGCCAGGTGGATAGGGGCAGCCTCCTCTGGAAACACCATATATTTT. This codes for CARWIGAASSGNTIYF.

The J gene is TRBJ1-2, the V gene TRBV7-9; 12 nucleotides line up with TRBD1. The CDR3 totals 14 residues. The trim removed 11 bases at V and 7 bases at J, leaving 11 bases unmatched. From germline, CDR1 is SEHNR and CDR2 FQNEAQ (reference sequence). The CDR3 here is CAQDLGTGGFGYTF. The CDR3 DNA reads as TGTGCCCAAGACCTCGGGACAGGGGGCTTTGGCTACACCTTC.

V is TRBV30 and J is TRBJ1-4; weak D call: TRBD1 (6 bases). CDR3 size: 15 residues. The germline CDR1 and CDR2 sequences are GTSNPN and SVGIG (reference sequence). V lost 0 bases, J lost 8 bases, and 16 bases lay in between. CDR3 loop: CAWSVPDRYPEKLFF. In DNA, the CDR3 is TGTGCCTGGAGTGTCCCCGACAGGTACCCCGAAAAACTGTTTTTT.

This clone has only one observation. The chain is built from TRBV29-1 and TRBJ1-1, with D possibly matching TRBD1 (5 bases). Germline loops: CDR1 SQVTM, CDR2 ANQGSEA. Trimming stripped 2 bases from V and 4 bases from J, with 11 bases between. The CDR3 is 13 residues long. Here the CDR3 DNA reads TGCAGCGTTGAACGCCGGGGGGGCACTGAAGCTTTCTTT. It is translated as CSVERRGGTEAFF.

The chain combines TRBV11-2 with TRBJ2-2; 9 bases are a match to TRBD1. The CDR3 contains 15 residues. The V and J ends lost 5 bases and 7 bases, in that order; junction bases with no gene match: 8. Germline-derived CDR1 and CDR2 are SGHAT and FQNNGV. In DNA form, the CDR3 reads TGTGCCAGCAGCCCTCGGACAGGGGTTTACGGGGAGCTGTTTTTT. Protein product: CASSPRTGVYGELFF.

This clone showed up just once. The V call is TRBV7-9, the J call TRBJ2-2; D is ambiguous. The V end lost 1 base, the J end lost 7 bases, and 7 bases lay between the germline ends. This CDR3 comprises 13 residues. Germline V gives CDR1 SEHNR, CDR2 FQNEAQ (reference sequence). The CDR3 DNA sequence: TGTGCCAGCAGCTTAGATCGGGTCGGGGAGCTGTTTTTT. It encodes CASSLDRVGELFF.

The count of this clone is one. This chain uses TRBV20-1 with TRBJ2-1, with 7 nucleotides matching TRBD2. The CDR3 contains 11 residues. Germline V gives CDR1 DFQATT, CDR2 SNEGSKA (reference sequence). The junction had 7 bases not matched to a gene; V was cut back by 8 bases and J by 9 bases. The CDR3 protein is CSSLAGLEQFF. The CDR3, as DNA: TGCAGTTCTTTAGCGGGCCTTGAGCAGTTCTTC.

The V gene is TRBV27, the J gene TRBJ1-5; possibly TRBD1 for D (6 bases). The germline V gene encodes CDR1 MNHEY and CDR2 SMNVEV (reference sequence). This CDR3 has 14 amino acids. The V gene lost 6 bases and the J gene lost 6 bases, with 15 bases spanning the gap. The CDR3 sequence: CASRDGGQGQPQHF. CDR3 coding DNA: TGTGCCAGCAGGGACGGGGGGCAGGGTCAGCCCCAGCATTTT.

This chain connects TRBV18 to TRBJ1-1; D perhaps matches TRBD1 (5 bases). The CDR3 is 13 residues long. Germline V gene sequence: CDR1 KGHSH, CDR2 LQKENI. The V end lost 3 bases, the J end lost 3 bases, and 8 bases lay between the germline ends. The CDR3 loop is CASSPSRDTEAFF. The CDR3, as DNA: TGTGCCAGCTCACCCAGCAGGGACACTGAAGCTTTCTTT.

This clone was counted a few times. The J gene is TRBJ2-1, the V gene TRBV9, with TRBD2 matching over 7 bases. V lost 3 bases and J lost 6; bases outside the gene matches: 12. The CDR3 has 16 amino acids. The germline V gene has CDR1 SGDLS and CDR2 YYNGEE. The CDR3 nucleotides read TGTGCCAGCAGCGCTACAGAGCGGACTAGTGGCAATGAGCAGTTCTTC. As protein: CASSATERTSGNEQFF.